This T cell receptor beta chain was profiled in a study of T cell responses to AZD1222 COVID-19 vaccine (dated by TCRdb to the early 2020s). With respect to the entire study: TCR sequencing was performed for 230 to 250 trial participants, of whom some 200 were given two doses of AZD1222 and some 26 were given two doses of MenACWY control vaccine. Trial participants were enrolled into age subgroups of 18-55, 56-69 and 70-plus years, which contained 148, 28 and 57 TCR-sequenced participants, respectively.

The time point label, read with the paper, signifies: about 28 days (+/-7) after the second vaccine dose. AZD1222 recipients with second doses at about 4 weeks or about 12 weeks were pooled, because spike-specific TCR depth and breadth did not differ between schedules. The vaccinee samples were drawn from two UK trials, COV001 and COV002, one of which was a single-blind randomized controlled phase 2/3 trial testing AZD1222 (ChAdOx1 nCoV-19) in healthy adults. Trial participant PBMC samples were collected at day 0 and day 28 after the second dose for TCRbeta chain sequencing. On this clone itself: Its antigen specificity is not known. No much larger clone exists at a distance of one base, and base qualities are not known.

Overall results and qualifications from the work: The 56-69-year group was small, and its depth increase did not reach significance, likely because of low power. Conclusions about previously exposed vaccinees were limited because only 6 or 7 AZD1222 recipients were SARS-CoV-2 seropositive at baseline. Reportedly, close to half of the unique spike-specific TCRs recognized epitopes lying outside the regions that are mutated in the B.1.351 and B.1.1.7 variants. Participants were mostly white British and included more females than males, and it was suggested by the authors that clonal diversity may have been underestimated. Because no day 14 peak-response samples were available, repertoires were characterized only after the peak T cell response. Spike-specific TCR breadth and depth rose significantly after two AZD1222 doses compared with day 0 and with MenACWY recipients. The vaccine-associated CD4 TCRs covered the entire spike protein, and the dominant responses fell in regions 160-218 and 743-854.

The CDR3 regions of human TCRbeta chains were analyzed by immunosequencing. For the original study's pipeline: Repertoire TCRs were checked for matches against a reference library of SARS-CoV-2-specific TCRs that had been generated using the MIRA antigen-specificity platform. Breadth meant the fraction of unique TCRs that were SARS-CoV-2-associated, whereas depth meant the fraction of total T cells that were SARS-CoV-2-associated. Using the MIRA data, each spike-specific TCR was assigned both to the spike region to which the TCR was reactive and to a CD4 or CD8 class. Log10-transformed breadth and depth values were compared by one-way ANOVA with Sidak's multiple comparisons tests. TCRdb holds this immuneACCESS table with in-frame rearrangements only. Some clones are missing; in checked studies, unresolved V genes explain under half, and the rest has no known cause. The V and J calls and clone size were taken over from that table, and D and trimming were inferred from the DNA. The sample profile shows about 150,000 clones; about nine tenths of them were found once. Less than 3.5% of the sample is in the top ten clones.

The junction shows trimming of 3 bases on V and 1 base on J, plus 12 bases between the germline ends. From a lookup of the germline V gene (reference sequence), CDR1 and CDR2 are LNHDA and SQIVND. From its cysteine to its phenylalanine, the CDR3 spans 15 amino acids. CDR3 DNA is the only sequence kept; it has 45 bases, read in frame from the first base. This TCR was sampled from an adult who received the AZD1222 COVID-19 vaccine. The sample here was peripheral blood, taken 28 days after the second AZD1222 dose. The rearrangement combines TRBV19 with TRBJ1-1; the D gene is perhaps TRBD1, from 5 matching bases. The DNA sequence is TGTGCCAGTAGTATTACAGGATTAGGGAACACTGAAGCTTTCTTT. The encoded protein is CASSITGLGNTEAFF. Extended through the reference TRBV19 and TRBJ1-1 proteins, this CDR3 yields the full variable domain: DGGITQSPKYLFRKEGQNVTLSCEQNLNHDAMYWYRQDPGQGLRLIYYSQIVNDFQKGDIAEGYSVSREKKESFPLTVTSAQKNPTAFYLCASSITGLGNTEAFFGQGTRLTVV.